One T cell receptor beta chain is described in this entry. As yet, its antigen is unknown. Within the sample, other DNA sequences also encode this same CDR3. The source of the sample is a study of T cells in localized non-small cell lung cancer. The CDR3 runs 11 residues. The ends were cut back, 5 bases at V and 4 bases at J, with 5 bases in the middle. CDR1 and CDR2 from the germline V gene are LNHDA and SQIVND (reference sequence). Study results and limitations: Maximal T cell clonality occurred in uninvolved adjacent lung, with tumor ranking below it.

Sequenced by immunoSEQ multiplex PCR; TCRdb stores in-frame clones only, minus some. The table has 50,000 to 55,000 clones, roughly 84% seen once; the top ten hold roughly a sixth. Sample: peripheral blood mononuclear cells, taken before any cancer treatment. The TCR was taken from a man between 35 and 75 years old with stage III lung adenocarcinoma. The rearrangement joins TRBV19 to TRBJ1-2; no firm D call. The DNA of the CDR3 is TGTGCCAGTAGTTTCTCCTATGGCTACACCTTC. It codes for CASSFSYGYTF.